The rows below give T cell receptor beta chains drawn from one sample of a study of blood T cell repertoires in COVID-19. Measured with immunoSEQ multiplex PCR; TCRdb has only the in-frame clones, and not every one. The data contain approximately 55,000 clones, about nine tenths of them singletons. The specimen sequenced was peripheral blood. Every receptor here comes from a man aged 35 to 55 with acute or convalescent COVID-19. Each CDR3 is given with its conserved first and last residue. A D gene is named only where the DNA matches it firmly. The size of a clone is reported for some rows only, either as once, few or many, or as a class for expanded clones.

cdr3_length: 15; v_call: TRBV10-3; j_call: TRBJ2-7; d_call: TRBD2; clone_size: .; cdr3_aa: CAIRNPSGRGYEQYF; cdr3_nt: TGTGCCATCAGGAACCCTAGCGGGAGGGGTTACGAGCAGTACTTC
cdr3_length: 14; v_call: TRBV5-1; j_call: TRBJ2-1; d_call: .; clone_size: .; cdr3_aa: CASRDPQGSDEQFF; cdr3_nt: TGCGCCAGCAGGGACCCACAGGGTTCCGATGAGCAGTTCTTC
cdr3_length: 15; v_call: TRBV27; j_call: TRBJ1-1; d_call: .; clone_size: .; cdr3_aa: CASSFGRSLNTEAFF; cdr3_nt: TGTGCCAGCAGTTTCGGAAGGAGTTTGAACACTGAAGCTTTCTTT
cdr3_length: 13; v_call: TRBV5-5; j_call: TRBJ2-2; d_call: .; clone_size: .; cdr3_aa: CATTRANTGELFF; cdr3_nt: TGTGCCACCACTCGGGCGAACACCGGGGAGCTGTTTTTT
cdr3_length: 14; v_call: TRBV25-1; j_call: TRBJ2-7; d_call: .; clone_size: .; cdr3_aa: CASSGAPQGYEQYF; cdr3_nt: TGTGCCAGCAGCGGCGCACCTCAGGGATACGAGCAGTACTTC
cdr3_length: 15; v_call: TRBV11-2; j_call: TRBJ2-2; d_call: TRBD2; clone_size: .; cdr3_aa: CASSYGLVSTGELFF; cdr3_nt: TGTGCCAGCAGCTATGGACTAGTTAGCACCGGGGAGCTGTTTTTT
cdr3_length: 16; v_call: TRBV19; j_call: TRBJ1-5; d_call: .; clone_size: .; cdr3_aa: CASNAGQTGLNQPQHF; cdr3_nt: TGTGCCAGTAATGCAGGGCAAACCGGGTTAAATCAGCCCCAGCATTTT
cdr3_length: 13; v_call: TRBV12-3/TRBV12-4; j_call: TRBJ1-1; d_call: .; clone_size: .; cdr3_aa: CASSLLKDTEAFF; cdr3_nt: TGTGCCAGCAGCCTACTAAAGGACACTGAAGCTTTCTTT
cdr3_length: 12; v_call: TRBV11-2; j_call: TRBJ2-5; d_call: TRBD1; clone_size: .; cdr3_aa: CASSPLGGVQYF; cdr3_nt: TGTGCCAGCAGCCCGTTAGGGGGCGTCCAGTACTTC
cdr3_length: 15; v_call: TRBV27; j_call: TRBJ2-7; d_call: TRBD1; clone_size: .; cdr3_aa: CASSLSGQGMYEQYF; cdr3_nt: TGTGCCAGCAGTTTATCCGGACAGGGTATGTACGAGCAGTACTTC
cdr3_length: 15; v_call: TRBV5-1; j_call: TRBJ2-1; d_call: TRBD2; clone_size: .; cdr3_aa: CASSTTSGSYNEQFF; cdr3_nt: TGCGCCAGCAGCACAACTAGCGGGAGTTACAATGAGCAGTTCTTC
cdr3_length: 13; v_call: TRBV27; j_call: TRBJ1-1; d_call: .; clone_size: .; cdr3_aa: CASSSLWNTEAFF; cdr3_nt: TGTGCCAGCAGTTCCCTCTGGAACACTGAAGCTTTCTTT
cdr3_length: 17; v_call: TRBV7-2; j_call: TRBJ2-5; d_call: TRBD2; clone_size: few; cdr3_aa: CASSFTGGLSGGKTQYF; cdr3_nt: TGTGCCAGCAGCTTCACAGGAGGGCTTAGCGGGGGGAAGACCCAGTACTTC
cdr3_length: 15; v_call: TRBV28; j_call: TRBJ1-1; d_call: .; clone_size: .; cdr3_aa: CASRTIGGAGTEAFF; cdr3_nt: TGTGCCAGCAGGACCATAGGAGGGGCGGGCACTGAAGCTTTCTTT
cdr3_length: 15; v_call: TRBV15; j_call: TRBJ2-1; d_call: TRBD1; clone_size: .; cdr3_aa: CATSRGDRSYNEQFF; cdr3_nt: TGTGCCACCAGCAGAGGGGACAGGTCCTACAATGAGCAGTTCTTC
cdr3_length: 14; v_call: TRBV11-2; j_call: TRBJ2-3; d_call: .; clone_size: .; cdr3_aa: CASSLPRYPDTQYF; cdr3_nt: TGTGCCAGCAGCCTCCCTCGGTATCCGGATACGCAGTATTTT
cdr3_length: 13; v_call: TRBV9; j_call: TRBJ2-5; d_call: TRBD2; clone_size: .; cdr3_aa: CAGAAGVGETQYF; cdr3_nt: TGTGCCGGGGCGGCGGGAGTGGGGGAGACCCAGTACTTC
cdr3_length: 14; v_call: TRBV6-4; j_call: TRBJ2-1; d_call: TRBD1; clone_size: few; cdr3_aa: CASSIQGENNEQFF; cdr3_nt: TGTGCCAGCAGTATCCAGGGGGAGAATAATGAGCAGTTCTTC
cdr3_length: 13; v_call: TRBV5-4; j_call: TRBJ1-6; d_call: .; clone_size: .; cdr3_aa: CASSFDRNSPLHF; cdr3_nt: TGTGCCAGCAGCTTTGATCGGAATTCACCCCTCCACTTT
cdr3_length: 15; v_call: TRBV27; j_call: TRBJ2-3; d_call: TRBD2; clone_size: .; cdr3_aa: CASSGRESFTDTQYF; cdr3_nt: TGTGCCAGCTCTGGGAGGGAGAGTTTCACAGATACGCAGTATTTT
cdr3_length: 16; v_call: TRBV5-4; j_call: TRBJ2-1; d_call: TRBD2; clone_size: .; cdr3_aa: CASSPYASGSGNEQFF; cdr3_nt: TGTGCCAGCAGCCCGTATGCTAGCGGGAGCGGGAATGAGCAGTTCTTC
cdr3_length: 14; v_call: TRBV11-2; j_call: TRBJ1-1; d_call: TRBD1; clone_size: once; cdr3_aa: CASSRGQGAAEAFF; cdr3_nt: TGTGCCAGCAGCCGGGGACAGGGGGCAGCTGAAGCTTTCTTT
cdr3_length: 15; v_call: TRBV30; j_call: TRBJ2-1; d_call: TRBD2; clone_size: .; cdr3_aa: CAWSVTGGTYNEQFF; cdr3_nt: TGTGCCTGGAGTGTAACGGGGGGAACCTACAATGAGCAGTTCTTC
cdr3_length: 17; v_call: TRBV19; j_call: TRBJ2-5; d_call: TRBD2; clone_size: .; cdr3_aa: CASSSWTSIGPEETQYF; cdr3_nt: TGTGCCAGTAGTTCCTGGACTAGTATCGGGCCGGAAGAGACCCAGTACTTC
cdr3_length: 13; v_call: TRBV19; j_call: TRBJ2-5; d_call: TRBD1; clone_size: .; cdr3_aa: CASSRDREETQYF; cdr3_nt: TGTGCCAGTAGCCGGGACAGGGAGGAGACCCAGTACTTC
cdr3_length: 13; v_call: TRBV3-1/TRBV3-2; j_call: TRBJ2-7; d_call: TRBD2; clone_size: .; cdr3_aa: CASSQRLAGEQYF; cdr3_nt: TGTGCCAGCAGCCAACGACTAGCGGGCGAGCAGTACTTC
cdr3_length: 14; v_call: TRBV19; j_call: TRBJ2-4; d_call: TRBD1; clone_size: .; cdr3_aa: CASCPRDRGNIQYF; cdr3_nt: TGTGCCAGTTGCCCCCGGGACAGGGGTAACATTCAGTACTTC
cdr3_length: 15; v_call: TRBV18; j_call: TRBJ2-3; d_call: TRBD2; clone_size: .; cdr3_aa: CASSPSLAGVDTQYF; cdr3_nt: TGTGCCAGCTCACCGTCGTTAGCGGGAGTAGATACGCAGTATTTT
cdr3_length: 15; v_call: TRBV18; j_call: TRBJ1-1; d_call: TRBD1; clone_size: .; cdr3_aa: CASSPKTGGNTEAFF; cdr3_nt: TGTGCCAGCTCACCTAAGACAGGGGGTAACACTGAAGCTTTCTTT
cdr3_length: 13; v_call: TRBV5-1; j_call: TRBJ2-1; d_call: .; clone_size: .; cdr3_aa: CASSFGQNNEQFF; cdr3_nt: TGCGCCAGCAGCTTTGGACAAAACAATGAGCAGTTCTTC
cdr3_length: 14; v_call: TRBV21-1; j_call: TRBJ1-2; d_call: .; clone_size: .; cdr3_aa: CASSKAGDIYGYTF; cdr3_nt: TGTGCCAGCAGCAAAGCAGGGGATATTTATGGCTACACCTTC
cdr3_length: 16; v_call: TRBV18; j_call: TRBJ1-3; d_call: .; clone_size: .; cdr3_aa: CASSPNLLDSGNTIYF; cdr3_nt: TGTGCCAGCTCACCTAATTTACTAGACTCTGGAAACACCATATATTTT
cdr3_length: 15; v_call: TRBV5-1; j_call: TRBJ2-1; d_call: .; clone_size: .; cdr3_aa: CASSLDISVYNEQFF; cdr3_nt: TGCGCCAGCAGCCTTGACATTAGCGTGTACAATGAGCAGTTCTTC
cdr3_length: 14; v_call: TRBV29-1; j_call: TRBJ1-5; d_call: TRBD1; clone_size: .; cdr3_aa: CSVGDRVGNQPQHF; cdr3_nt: TGCAGCGTTGGGGACAGGGTGGGGAATCAGCCCCAGCATTTT
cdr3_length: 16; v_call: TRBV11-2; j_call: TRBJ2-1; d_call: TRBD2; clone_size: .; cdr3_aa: CASSLDGPAGHNEQFF; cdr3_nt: TGTGCCAGCAGCTTAGATGGTCCAGCGGGACACAATGAGCAGTTCTTC
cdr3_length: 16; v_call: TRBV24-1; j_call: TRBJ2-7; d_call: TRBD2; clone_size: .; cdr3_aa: CATSDPGLAGTYEQYF; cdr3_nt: TGTGCCACCAGTGATCCGGGACTAGCGGGGACCTACGAGCAGTACTTC
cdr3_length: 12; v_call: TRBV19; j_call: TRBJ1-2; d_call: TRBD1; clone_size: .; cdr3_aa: CASSIGGTGALF; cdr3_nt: TGTGCCAGTAGTATCGGAGGGACAGGGGCACTCTTC
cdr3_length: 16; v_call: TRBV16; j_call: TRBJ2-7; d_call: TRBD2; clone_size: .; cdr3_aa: CASSHLLAGDSYEQYF; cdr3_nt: TGTGCCAGCAGCCACCTACTAGCGGGGGACTCCTACGAGCAGTACTTC
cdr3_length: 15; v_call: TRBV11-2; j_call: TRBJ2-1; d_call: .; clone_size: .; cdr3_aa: CASSLDRGTYNEQFF; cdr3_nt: TGTGCCAGCAGCTTAGATCGAGGTACGTACAATGAGCAGTTCTTC
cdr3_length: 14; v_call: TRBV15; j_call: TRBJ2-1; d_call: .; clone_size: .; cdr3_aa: CATSRVGTFNEQFF; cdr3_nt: TGTGCCACCAGCAGAGTAGGGACTTTCAATGAGCAGTTCTTC
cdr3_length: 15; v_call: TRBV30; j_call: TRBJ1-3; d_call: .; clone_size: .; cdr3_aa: CAWSADSGSGNTIYF; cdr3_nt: TGTGCCTGGAGTGCTGACTCTGGCTCTGGAAACACCATATATTTT
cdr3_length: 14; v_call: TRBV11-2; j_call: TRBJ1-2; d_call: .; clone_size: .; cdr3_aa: CASSLDLASYGYTF; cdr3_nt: TGTGCCAGCAGCTTAGATCTGGCCTCCTATGGCTACACCTTC
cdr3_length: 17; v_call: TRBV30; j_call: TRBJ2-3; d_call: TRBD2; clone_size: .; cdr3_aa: CAWSSRRRAGVTDTQYF; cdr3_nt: TGTGCCTGGAGTTCCCGGAGGAGGGCGGGGGTCACAGATACGCAGTATTTT
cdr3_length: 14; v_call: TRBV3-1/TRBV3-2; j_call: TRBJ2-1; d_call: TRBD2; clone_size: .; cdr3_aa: CASSPSGSLNEQFF; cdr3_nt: TGTGCCAGCAGCCCTAGCGGGAGTCTCAATGAGCAGTTCTTC
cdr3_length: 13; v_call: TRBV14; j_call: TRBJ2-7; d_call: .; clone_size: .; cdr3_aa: CASSQEALYEQYF; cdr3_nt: TGTGCCAGCAGCCAAGAGGCCCTTTACGAGCAGTACTTC
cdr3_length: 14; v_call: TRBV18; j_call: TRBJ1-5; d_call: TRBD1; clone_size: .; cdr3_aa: CASSSGQAPQPQHF; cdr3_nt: TGTGCCAGCTCGTCGGGACAGGCTCCTCAGCCCCAGCATTTT
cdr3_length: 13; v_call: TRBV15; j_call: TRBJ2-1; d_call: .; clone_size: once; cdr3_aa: CATSPVLINEQFF; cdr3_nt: TGTGCCACCAGCCCTGTCCTAATAAATGAGCAGTTCTTC